The T cell receptor beta chain described here comes from a study of shared clonotypes between healthy human individuals. Across the whole study: The plates for each donor numbered three CD4 naive, three CD4 memory, two CD8 naive and one CD8 memory. Study outcomes and limitations: Rarefaction gave evidence that sorted-subset sequencing remained incomplete despite large depth. Clonotype sharing levels among donors were expected to vary with sequencing depth. Limited genetic and exposure-history diversity came from having few donors.

The table came from immunoSEQ multiplex PCR; TCRdb's copy has only in-frame clones and leaves some out. Of about 2.4 million clones in the sample, just over 90% were seen once. A note on this clone: Its antigen is still unknown.

This clonotype originated in a man between 18 and 35 years old in good health. The source material was naive CD4+ T cells sorted from blood. Subset noted: CD45RA+ positively selected.

CDR3 nucleotide sequence: TGTGCCAGCAGCCCGTGGGGGACAGGGAAAACCTACGAGCAGTACTTC. Its protein is CASSPWGTGKTYEQYF. This chain joins TRBV4-2 and TRBJ2-7, with 9 bases that match TRBD1. The CDR3 has 16 amino acids. V was pared by 4 bases and J by 2 bases, with 9 bases of the junction left unmatched. Germline V gives CDR1 LGHNA, CDR2 YNFKEQ.